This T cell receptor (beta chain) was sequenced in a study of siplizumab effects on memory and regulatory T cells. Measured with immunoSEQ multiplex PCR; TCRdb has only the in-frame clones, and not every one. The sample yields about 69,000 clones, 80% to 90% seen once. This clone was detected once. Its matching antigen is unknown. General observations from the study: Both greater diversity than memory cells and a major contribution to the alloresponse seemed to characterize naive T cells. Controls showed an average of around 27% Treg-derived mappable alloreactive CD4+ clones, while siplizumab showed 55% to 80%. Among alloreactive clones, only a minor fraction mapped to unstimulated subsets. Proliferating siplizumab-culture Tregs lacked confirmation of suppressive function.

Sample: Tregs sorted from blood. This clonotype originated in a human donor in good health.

Here the CDR3 reads CASSPPGQGYEQYF. The DNA of the CDR3 is TGTGCCAGCAGCCCCCCGGGACAGGGCTACGAGCAGTACTTC. The chain combines TRBV5-6 with TRBJ2-7; 9 bases map to TRBD1. Trimming cost V 4 bases and J 3 bases; bases outside gene matches: 5. Germline lookup yields CDR1 SGHDT and CDR2 YYEEEE. The CDR3 is 14 residues long.